The rows below give T cell receptor beta chains drawn from one sample of a study of neoadjuvant nivolumab and ipilimumab in lung cancer. Some clones are missing from TCRdb's copy, which holds only in-frame ones; the method was immunoSEQ multiplex PCR. This sample has tens of thousands of clones, with around 89% found just once. Sequencing was performed on blood, taken before neoadjuvant nivolumab, alone or with ipilimumab. These receptors were taken from an adult with non-small cell lung cancer. Some clones in this sample may be carry-over from other donors' samples. Each CDR3 is given with its conserved first and last residue. A D gene is named only where the DNA matches it firmly.

j_gene | v_gene | d_gene | CDR3aa | CDR3nt
TRBJ1-2 | TRBV6-1 | . | CASSEPPGFYGYTF | TGTGCCAGCAGTGAACCCCCAGGATTCTATGGCTACACCTTC
TRBJ2-3 | TRBV18 | . | CASSDQLAADTQYF | TGTGCCAGCTCAGACCAACTAGCCGCAGATACGCAGTATTTT
TRBJ1-3 | TRBV5-1 | TRBD1 | CASSLDGGTGVYSSGNTIYF | TGCGCCAGCAGCTTGGATGGGGGGACAGGAGTCTACTCCTCTGGAAACACCATATATTTT
TRBJ2-5 | TRBV7-9 | TRBD2 | CASSFPGAGLVIRETQYF | TGTGCCAGCAGCTTTCCGGGCGCCGGACTAGTAATTCGAGAGACCCAGTACTTC
TRBJ1-3 | TRBV5-1 | . | CASSLAWSGDSSGNTIYF | TGCGCCAGCAGCTTGGCCTGGTCAGGCGACTCCTCTGGAAACACCATATATTTT
TRBJ1-1 | TRBV5-1 | . | CASSNKDSAGTEAFF | TGCGCCAGCAGCAACAAGGACAGCGCGGGCACTGAAGCTTTCTTT
TRBJ1-1 | TRBV14 | . | CASSHQRRGTEAFF | TGTGCCAGCAGCCACCAGCGGAGGGGGACTGAAGCTTTCTTT
TRBJ2-7 | TRBV5-1 | TRBD1 | CASSPSSGGTYEQYF | TGCGCCAGCAGTCCCTCCTCAGGGGGCACCTACGAGCAGTACTTC
TRBJ1-1 | TRBV7-2 | TRBD1 | CASSFDRGTEAFF | TGTGCCAGCAGCTTCGACAGGGGGACTGAAGCTTTCTTT
TRBJ2-3 | TRBV18 | . | CASSPQVTVTDTQYF | TGTGCCAGCTCACCACAGGTCACCGTCACAGATACGCAGTATTTT
TRBJ1-2 | TRBV5-1 | . | CASSSHEGTRNYGYTF | TGCGCCAGCAGCAGCCACGAGGGGACCCGTAACTATGGCTACACCTTC